This is a list of T cell receptor beta chains from one sample in a study of long-term antiretroviral therapy in people with HIV. The repertoire was sequenced with immunoSEQ multiplex PCR; TCRdb's copy has only in-frame clones and lacks some. The sample yields about 15,000 clones, roughly 80% seen once. The starting material was unsorted PBMCs, obtained just before starting antiretroviral therapy. These receptors all come from a man aged 35 to 55 with HIV. CDR3s include the opening cysteine and the closing phenylalanine or tryptophan. Fields, in order: clone size, CDR3 length, J gene, V gene, D gene, CDR3 DNA, CDR3 protein. A D gene is named only where the DNA matches it firmly. The size entry is marked missing in some rows and otherwise reads once, few, many or a size class.

size: .
length: 16
J: TRBJ2-7
V: TRBV27
D: .
DNA: TGTGCCAGCAGTTTATCGGCGGGGCAGGCATTCTACGAGCAGTACTTC
CDR3: CASSLSAGQAFYEQYF

size: .
length: 16
J: TRBJ1-4
V: TRBV25-1
D: TRBD1
DNA: TGTGCCAGCAGTGAATGGGGGACAGGATGGAATGAAAAACTGTTTTTT
CDR3: CASSEWGTGWNEKLFF

size: .
length: 16
J: TRBJ2-2
V: TRBV21-1
D: .
DNA: TGTGCCGCCCCGGGACTAGCGGGGAGTAACACCGGGGAGCTGTTTTTT
CDR3: CAAPGLAGSNTGELFF

size: .
length: 14
J: TRBJ1-2
V: TRBV9
D: .
DNA: TGTGCCAGCAGCGCCGGGACGGGGAACTATGGCTACACCTTC
CDR3: CASSAGTGNYGYTF

size: few
length: 15
J: TRBJ1-5
V: TRBV5-1
D: .
DNA: TGCGCCAGCAGCTTGAGAGGAGATAGCAATCAGCCCCAGCATTTT
CDR3: CASSLRGDSNQPQHF

size: .
length: 15
J: TRBJ2-7
V: TRBV2
D: .
DNA: TGTGCCAGCAGTTCCCGGGACAAGGTAATCTACGAGCAGTACTTC
CDR3: CASSSRDKVIYEQYF

size: once
length: 17
J: TRBJ2-4
V: TRBV27
D: .
DNA: TGTGCCAGCAGTTTAAGGGCGGCGGGATTAGCCAAAAACATTCAGTACTTC
CDR3: CASSLRAAGLAKNIQYF

size: .
length: 11
J: TRBJ1-1
V: TRBV19
D: .
DNA: TGTGCCACCATCAGGGGAGAAGAGGCTTTCTTT
CDR3: CATIRGEEAFF

size: .
length: 15
J: TRBJ2-7
V: TRBV4-2
D: .
DNA: TGTGCCAGCAGCCAAGAGGGACAGCGGGCCTACGAGCAGTACTTC
CDR3: CASSQEGQRAYEQYF

size: .
length: 13
J: TRBJ2-3
V: TRBV18
D: TRBD2
DNA: TGTGCCAGCTCACCGACTAGCGGGGATACGCAGTATTTT
CDR3: CASSPTSGDTQYF

size: .
length: 13
J: TRBJ2-7
V: TRBV4-1
D: .
DNA: TGCGCCAGCAGCCCGACTGAGGCCGATCCCCAGTACTTC
CDR3: CASSPTEADPQYF

size: .
length: 13
J: TRBJ1-1
V: TRBV30
D: TRBD1
DNA: TGTGCCTGGAGTACAGGGGGGAACACTGAAGCTTTCTTT
CDR3: CAWSTGGNTEAFF

size: once
length: 14
J: TRBJ2-7
V: TRBV7-6
D: .
DNA: TGTGCCAGCAGCCCCACCGGGACGCATAATGAGCAGTACTTC
CDR3: CASSPTGTHNEQYF

size: .
length: 16
J: TRBJ1-1
V: TRBV6-1
D: TRBD1
DNA: TGTGCCAGCAGTGAATGGGACAGCTACATGAACACTGAAGCTTTCTTT
CDR3: CASSEWDSYMNTEAFF

size: .
length: 16
J: TRBJ1-5
V: TRBV19
D: .
DNA: TGTGCCAGTAGTTATCTCCCGGGACCGACGAATCAGCCCCAGCATTTT
CDR3: CASSYLPGPTNQPQHF

size: .
length: 14
J: TRBJ1-3
V: TRBV30
D: .
DNA: TGTGCCTGGAGTGTGGGGGGATCTGGAAACACCATATATTTT
CDR3: CAWSVGGSGNTIYF

size: once
length: 18
J: TRBJ1-2
V: TRBV30
D: TRBD1
DNA: TGTGCCTGGACCGGACCCAGGACAGGGGGCCCCACTAACTATGGCTACACCTTC
CDR3: CAWTGPRTGGPTNYGYTF

size: .
length: 17
J: TRBJ1-4
V: TRBV5-4
D: TRBD1
DNA: TGTGCCAGCAGCAAAGAAACAGGGGGCGGAGGTAATGAAAAACTGTTTTTT
CDR3: CASSKETGGGGNEKLFF

size: .
length: 14
J: TRBJ1-5
V: TRBV18
D: TRBD1
DNA: TGTGCCAGCTCACCAGGACAGGGAGGGAAACCCCAGCATTTT
CDR3: CASSPGQGGKPQHF

size: .
length: 14
J: TRBJ2-7
V: TRBV27
D: TRBD2
DNA: TGTGCCAGCAGTTTATTAGCGGGAGTTTACGAGCAGTACTTC
CDR3: CASSLLAGVYEQYF

size: .
length: 14
J: TRBJ2-2
V: TRBV2
D: TRBD1
DNA: TGTGCCACACGGACAGGGGGTTCGACCGGGGAGCTGTTTTTT
CDR3: CATRTGGSTGELFF

size: .
length: 15
J: TRBJ1-5
V: TRBV5-6
D: TRBD1
DNA: TGTGCCAGCAGCATCCGGGACAGGGGAAATCAGCCCCAGCATTTT
CDR3: CASSIRDRGNQPQHF

size: .
length: 14
J: TRBJ1-1
V: TRBV5-1
D: TRBD1
DNA: TGCGCCAGCAGCGGGACAGATTTGAACACTGAAGCTTTCTTT
CDR3: CASSGTDLNTEAFF

size: .
length: 16
J: TRBJ2-1
V: TRBV15
D: TRBD1
DNA: TGTGCCACCAGCAGAGGTGCGACAGGGGATTACAATGAGCAGTTCTTC
CDR3: CATSRGATGDYNEQFF

size: .
length: 12
J: TRBJ1-2
V: TRBV2
D: .
DNA: TGTGCCAGCAGAAATACAGAGGATGGCTACACCTTC
CDR3: CASRNTEDGYTF

size: .
length: 17
J: TRBJ1-1
V: TRBV2
D: TRBD1
DNA: TGTGCCAGCATTTGGGGGACAGGGACCCTCATGAACACTGAAGCTTTCTTT
CDR3: CASIWGTGTLMNTEAFF

size: .
length: 16
J: TRBJ2-1
V: TRBV5-6
D: TRBD2
DNA: TGTGCCAGCAGGACGGGACTAGCGGAGCCCTACAATGAGCAGTTCTTC
CDR3: CASRTGLAEPYNEQFF

size: once
length: 15
J: TRBJ2-1
V: TRBV6-6
D: TRBD2
DNA: TGTGCCAGCAGTAACCCCCGGGCTAGCGGTAATGAGCAGTTCTTC
CDR3: CASSNPRASGNEQFF

size: .
length: 13
J: TRBJ2-3
V: TRBV6-1
D: .
DNA: TGTGCCAGCAGTGAAGGGGCGCTTATTACGCAGTATTTT
CDR3: CASSEGALITQYF

size: .
length: 15
J: TRBJ2-3
V: TRBV6-4
D: TRBD2
DNA: TGTGCCAGCAGTCGGACTAGCGGGGGCACAGATACGCAGTATTTT
CDR3: CASSRTSGGTDTQYF

size: .
length: 15
J: TRBJ1-1
V: TRBV6-5
D: .
DNA: TGTGCCAGCAGTTACGACAGACTCATGAACACTGAAGCTTTCTTT
CDR3: CASSYDRLMNTEAFF

size: .
length: 15
J: TRBJ1-2
V: TRBV7-9
D: .
DNA: TGTGCCAGCAGCCGCGAAAGTGAGAATATCTATGGCTACACCTTC
CDR3: CASSRESENIYGYTF

size: once
length: 13
J: TRBJ1-1
V: TRBV19
D: .
DNA: TGTGCCAGCGGGCTGAGTACAGCTACTCAAGCTTTCTTT
CDR3: CASGLSTATQAFF

size: .
length: 15
J: TRBJ2-6
V: TRBV30
D: .
DNA: TGTGCCTGTTGGACCGCTCAAGGGGGGGCCAACGTCCTGACTTTC
CDR3: CACWTAQGGANVLTF

size: .
length: 13
J: TRBJ1-2
V: TRBV11-2
D: .
DNA: TGTGCCAGCAGCGGCGGGGGTAGTTTTGGCTACACCTTC
CDR3: CASSGGGSFGYTF

size: .
length: 13
J: TRBJ1-1
V: TRBV5-1
D: TRBD1
DNA: TGCGCCAGCAGCTTTACAGGGGGCACTGAAGCTTTCTTT
CDR3: CASSFTGGTEAFF

size: once
length: 18
J: TRBJ2-6
V: TRBV15
D: TRBD1
DNA: TGTGCCACCAGCAGCCGGGACAGCTCAACCTCTGGGGCCAACGTCCTGACTTTC
CDR3: CATSSRDSSTSGANVLTF

size: once
length: 14
J: TRBJ2-5
V: TRBV19
D: .
DNA: TGTGCCAGTAGTCCTTCGGAGGGAGTGGGGACCCAGTACTTC
CDR3: CASSPSEGVGTQYF

size: .
length: 15
J: TRBJ1-5
V: TRBV6-1
D: .
DNA: TGTGCCAGCAGTGAAGTACACTTGAGCAATCAGCCCCAGCATTTT
CDR3: CASSEVHLSNQPQHF

size: .
length: 15
J: TRBJ1-3
V: TRBV10-3
D: TRBD1
DNA: TGTGCCATCGGGCCGGCAGGGGGATCCGGAAACACCATATATTTT
CDR3: CAIGPAGGSGNTIYF

size: .
length: 13
J: TRBJ1-1
V: TRBV30
D: .
DNA: TGTGCCTGGTCGGACGGAACGAACACTGAAGCTTTCTTT
CDR3: CAWSDGTNTEAFF

size: .
length: 12
J: TRBJ2-5
V: TRBV7-8
D: TRBD1
DNA: TGTGCCAGCAGCCACGACAGGGCCACCCAGTACTTC
CDR3: CASSHDRATQYF

size: .
length: 15
J: TRBJ1-4
V: TRBV25-1
D: .
DNA: TGTGCCAGCAGTGAATGTAAGTCCTTTAATGAAAAACTGTTTTTT
CDR3: CASSECKSFNEKLFF

size: .
length: 15
J: TRBJ1-1
V: TRBV11-2
D: TRBD1
DNA: TGTGCCAGCAGCTTAGAAGGGGGCTTGGGCACTGAAGCTTTCTTT
CDR3: CASSLEGGLGTEAFF

size: .
length: 14
J: TRBJ1-2
V: TRBV2
D: .
DNA: TGTGCCAGCAGTAACTCTCCAACCGCCCAAGGCTACACCTTC
CDR3: CASSNSPTAQGYTF

size: .
length: 16
J: TRBJ2-5
V: TRBV5-1
D: TRBD1
DNA: TGCGCCAGCAGCTTGGGTGACAGGGGGCGCCTAGAGACCCAGTACTTC
CDR3: CASSLGDRGRLETQYF

size: .
length: 15
J: TRBJ2-7
V: TRBV7-9
D: TRBD1
DNA: TGTGCCAGCAGCGGAGGGACAGGGAATAACTACGAGCAGTACTTC
CDR3: CASSGGTGNNYEQYF

size: .
length: 15
J: TRBJ2-5
V: TRBV7-6
D: .
DNA: TGTGCCAGCAGCCGTATAGGAGGGGCGCGGGAGACCCAGTACTTC
CDR3: CASSRIGGARETQYF

size: once
length: 14
J: TRBJ2-5
V: TRBV18
D: TRBD1
DNA: TGTGCCAGCTCACGATCGACAGGGCAAGAGACCCAGTACTTC
CDR3: CASSRSTGQETQYF

size: .
length: 14
J: TRBJ1-6
V: TRBV6-5
D: .
DNA: TGTGCCAGCAGCCTGGGACGGACGAATTCACCCCTCCACTTT
CDR3: CASSLGRTNSPLHF

size: .
length: 15
J: TRBJ1-5
V: TRBV27
D: .
DNA: TGTGCCAGCAGTTTATCAGGGAGGGGCAATCAGCCCCAGCATTTT
CDR3: CASSLSGRGNQPQHF